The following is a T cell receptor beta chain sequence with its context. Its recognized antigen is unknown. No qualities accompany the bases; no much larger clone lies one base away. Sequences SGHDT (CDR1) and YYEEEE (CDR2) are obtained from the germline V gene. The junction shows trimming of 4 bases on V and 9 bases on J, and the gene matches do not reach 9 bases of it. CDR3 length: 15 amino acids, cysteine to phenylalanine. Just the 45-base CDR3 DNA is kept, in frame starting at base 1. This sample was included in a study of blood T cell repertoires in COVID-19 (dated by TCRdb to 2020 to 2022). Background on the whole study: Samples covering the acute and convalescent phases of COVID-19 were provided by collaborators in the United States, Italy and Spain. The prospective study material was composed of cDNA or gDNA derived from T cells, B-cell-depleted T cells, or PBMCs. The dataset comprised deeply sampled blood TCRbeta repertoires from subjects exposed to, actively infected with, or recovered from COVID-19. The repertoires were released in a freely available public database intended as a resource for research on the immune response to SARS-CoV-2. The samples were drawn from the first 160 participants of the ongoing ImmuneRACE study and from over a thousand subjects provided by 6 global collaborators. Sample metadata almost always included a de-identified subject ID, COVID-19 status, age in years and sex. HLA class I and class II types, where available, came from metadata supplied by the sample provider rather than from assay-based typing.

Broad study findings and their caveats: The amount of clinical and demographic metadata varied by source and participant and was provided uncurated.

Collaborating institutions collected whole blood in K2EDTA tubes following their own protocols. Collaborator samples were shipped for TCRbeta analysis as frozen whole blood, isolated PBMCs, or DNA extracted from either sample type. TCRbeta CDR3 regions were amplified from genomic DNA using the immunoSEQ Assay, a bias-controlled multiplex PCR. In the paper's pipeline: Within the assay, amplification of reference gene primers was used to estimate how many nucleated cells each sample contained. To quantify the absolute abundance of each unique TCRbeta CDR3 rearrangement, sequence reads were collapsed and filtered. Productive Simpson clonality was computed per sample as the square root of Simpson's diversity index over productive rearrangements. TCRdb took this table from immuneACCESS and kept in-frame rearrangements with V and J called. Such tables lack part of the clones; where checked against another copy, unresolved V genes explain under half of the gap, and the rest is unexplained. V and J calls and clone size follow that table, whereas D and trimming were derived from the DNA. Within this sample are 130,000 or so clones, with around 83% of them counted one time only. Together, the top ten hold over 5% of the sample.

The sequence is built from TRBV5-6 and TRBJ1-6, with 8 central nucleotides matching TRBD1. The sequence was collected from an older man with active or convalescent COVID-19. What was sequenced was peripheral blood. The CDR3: CASSRMTGATSPLHF. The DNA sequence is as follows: TGTGCCAGCAGCAGAATGACAGGGGCTACTTCACCCCTCCACTTT.